The 9 T cell receptor beta chains below all came from one sample that was sequenced in a study of beta chain features in type 1 diabetes. Antigens of these TCRs are unknown. The isolated RNA, all of it, was reverse transcribed, so expressed TCRB transcripts were what got sequenced. Data came from immunoSEQ multiplex PCR; TCRdb stores just in-frame clones and leaves some out. The data hold hundreds of thousands of clones, with roughly 12% observed a single time. The study, taken as a whole, reports: Shorter TCRB CDR3s, moderately but significantly so, were found in Type 1 diabetes patients in all four CD4+ subsets.

Sequenced: naive CD4+ T cells from blood. The receptors were gathered from a woman aged 18-29 years with type 1 diabetes.

In its sample, this clone was seen a few times. Other DNA sequences from this sample encode an identical CDR3 as well. The gene calls are TRBV6-6 and TRBJ2-7; 14 bases agree with TRBD2. CDR3 length: 15 residues. Unmatched junction bases numbered 0, after V lost 5 bases and J lost 0 bases. Per germline, CDR1 MNHNY and CDR2 SVGAGI (reference sequence). This chain's CDR3 is CASSGTSGSSYEQYF. CDR3 DNA: TGTGCCAGCAGTGGGACTAGCGGGAGCTCCTACGAGCAGTACTTC.

This rearrangement joins TRBV19 to TRBJ1-2; D call uncertain. CDR3 size: 12 residues. Trimming pared 5 bases from V and 3 bases from J, leaving 7 bases between. Germline V gene data show CDR1 as LNHDA and CDR2 as SQIVND (reference sequence). Here the CDR3 DNA reads TGTGCCAGTAGTCCCCAGTACTATGGCTACACCTTC. It is translated as CASSPQYYGYTF. Variable domain in full (rest from reference TRBV19 and TRBJ1-2): DGGITQSPKYLFRKEGQNVTLSCEQNLNHDAMYWYRQDPGQGLRLIYYSQIVNDFQKGDIAEGYSVSREKKESFPLTVTSAQKNPTAFYLCASSPQYYGYTFGSGTRLTVV.

This clone occurred a few times. The rearrangement joins TRBV19 to TRBJ2-1; TRBD1 matches at 9 bases. CDR3 length: 13 amino acids. The germline V gene has CDR1 LNHDA and CDR2 SQIVND (reference sequence). With V trimmed by 10 bases and J by 7 bases, 8 bases remained unmatched. CDR3 sequence (DNA): TGTGCCACCAGACAGGGGGGGGAAAATGAGCAGTTCTTC. It yields the protein CATRQGGENEQFF. The full variable domain, rest sourced from reference TRBV19 and TRBJ2-1, is DGGITQSPKYLFRKEGQNVTLSCEQNLNHDAMYWYRQDPGQGLRLIYYSQIVNDFQKGDIAEGYSVSREKKESFPLTVTSAQKNPTAFYLCATRQGGENEQFFGPGTRLTVL.

This clone was detected a few times. The genes are TRBV30 and TRBJ2-1, with 7 positions matching TRBD2. The V and J ends lost 8 bases and 2 bases, in that order; junction bases with no gene match: 9. CDR3 length: 14 residues. Germline V gives CDR1 GTSNPN, CDR2 SVGIG (reference sequence). This CDR3 is CASVAGGTYNEQFF. CDR3 bases: TGTGCCAGTGTAGCGGGTGGGACCTACAATGAGCAGTTCTTC. Looking up the rest from reference TRBV30 and TRBJ2-1 gives the full variable domain: SQTIHQWPATLVQPVGSPLSLECTVEGTSNPNLYWYRQAAGRGLQLLFYSVGIGQISSEVPQNLSASRPQDRQFILSSKKLLLSDSGFYLCASVAGGTYNEQFFGPGTRLTVL.

The genes are TRBV7-9 and TRBJ2-7; the D gene is possibly TRBD1 (5 bases). This CDR3 comprises 14 residues. The V end was cut by 5 bases, the J end by 0 bases, with 11 bases between. CDR1 SEHNR and CDR2 FQNEAQ come from the germline V gene (reference sequence). The CDR3 bases are TGTGCCAGCAGCCCACAGGCTAACTCCTACGAGCAGTACTTC. It encodes CASSPQANSYEQYF.

The chain carries TRBV18 and TRBJ1-1, with D perhaps TRBD1 (6 bases). Germline loops: CDR1 KGHSH, CDR2 LQKENI. The CDR3 loop spans 12 amino acids. Trimming stripped 2 bases from V and 7 bases from J, with 8 bases between. Here the CDR3 reads CASSPSTGEAFF. CDR3 nucleotide sequence: TGTGCCAGCTCACCATCGACAGGTGAAGCTTTCTTT.

There are a few counts of this clone. V gene TRBV7-2 combines with J gene TRBJ2-5; TRBD2 matches 9 bases. V shed 6 bases, J shed 2 bases, and the junction held 13 bases outside the gene matches. CDR3 length: 17 amino acids. Germline CDR1 SGHTA, CDR2 FQGNSA. CDR3 DNA sequence: TGTGCCAGCAGGGGGCGGGAGGGCCGGCGGTGGCAAGAGACCCAGTACTTC. Translating gives CASRGREGRRWQETQYF. Variable domain in full (rest from reference TRBV7-2 and TRBJ2-5): GAGVSQSPSNKVTEKGKDVELRCDPISGHTALYWYRQSLGQGLEFLIYFQGNSAPDKSGLPSDRFSAERTGGSVSTLTIQRTQQEDSAVYLCASRGREGRRWQETQYFGPGTRLLVL.

The chain links TRBV5-4 to TRBJ2-7; TRBD2 matches 8 bases. V was pared by 1 base and J by 3 bases, with 6 bases of the junction left unmatched. The CDR3 has 15 residues. Germline-derived CDR1 and CDR2 are SGHNT and YYREEE (reference sequence). DNA for the CDR3: TGTGCCAGCAGCTTGTTCAATAGCGGGAACTACGAGCAGTACTTC. Translated: CASSLFNSGNYEQYF.

J is TRBJ2-1 and V is TRBV18; the match to TRBD2 covers 11 bases. CDR3 length equals 16 residues. The V and J ends lost 1 base and 8 bases, in that order; junction bases with no gene match: 7. From germline, CDR1 is KGHSH and CDR2 LQKENI. CDR3 sequence: CASSPRTSGRGDEQFF. The DNA for the CDR3 is TGTGCCAGCTCACCACGTACTAGCGGGAGAGGGGATGAGCAGTTCTTC.